A single sample is the source of the 9 T cell receptor beta chains below, sequenced in a study of T cell responses to AZD1222 COVID-19 vaccine. Assay used: immunoSEQ multiplex PCR; TCRdb lists only in-frame clones, some missing. Among around 150,000 clones listed, 92% were seen once. The sequencing used peripheral blood, collected on day 0 of AZD1222 vaccination. Receptor source: an adult in good health.

V usage is TRBV3-1 (or the pseudogene TRBV3-2) and J usage is TRBJ1-2, with no clear D. Germline V lookup: CDR1 LGHDT, CDR2 YNNKEL (reference sequence). The CDR3 contains 15 residues. V lost 4 bases and J lost 3, with 15 bases in between. This chain's CDR3 is CASSPLQYADYGYTF. The CDR3 DNA sequence: TGTGCCAGCAGCCCCCTACAATATGCCGACTATGGCTACACCTTC.

The chain uses TRBV9 and TRBJ2-7; 9 nucleotides align to TRBD1. This CDR3 has 14 residues. The ends lost 3 bases at V and 2 bases at J; junction bases unmatched: 3. The germline V gene encodes CDR1 SGDLS and CDR2 YYNGEE. The CDR3 here is CASSAGTGTYEQYF. The CDR3 DNA reads TGTGCCAGCAGCGCAGGGACAGGGACCTACGAGCAGTACTTC.

The genes are TRBV27 and TRBJ2-7; TRBD1 agrees at 7 bases. In germline, CDR1 is MNHEY, CDR2 SMNVEV (reference sequence). This CDR3 is built from 14 residues. V dropped 0 bases and J dropped 3; count of bases not matched to a gene: 2. DNA for the CDR3: TGTGCCAGCAGTTTATCACAGGGGATCTACGAGCAGTACTTC. Its protein is CASSLSQGIYEQYF.

The V call is TRBV15, the J call TRBJ1-1, with D maybe TRBD1 (6 bases). Germline V gene data show CDR1 as LNHNV and CDR2 as YYDKDF (reference sequence). CDR3 length: 17 residues. V was trimmed by 0 bases and J by 0 bases, leaving 14 bases between them. The CDR3, as DNA: TGTGCCACCAGCAGAGACAGGGGCCGGGAGGTGAACACTGAAGCTTTCTTT. Amino acid sequence: CATSRDRGREVNTEAFF.

This rearrangement joins TRBV5-1 to TRBJ2-6, with 9 bases that match TRBD1. Germline V gives CDR1 SGHRS, CDR2 YFSETQ. After removal of 2 bases from V and 0 bases from J, the junction contained 3 bases not matched to a gene. The length of the CDR3 is 17 residues. The CDR3 loop reads CASSFATGGSGANVLTF. CDR3 DNA: TGCGCCAGCAGCTTTGCGACAGGGGGCTCTGGGGCCAACGTCCTGACTTTC.

A word on this clone: The junction does not match germline at one end; this may be a read error. V and J are TRBV28 and TRBJ1-4, with D uncertain. CDR1 is MDHEN, CDR2 SYDVKM, per germline. The CDR3 has 14 residues. CDR3 residues: CASSSESPVPTVLF. CDR3 nucleotides: TGTGCCAGCAGTTCCGAATCCCCGGTGCCCACGGTTCTTTTT.

V gene TRBV18 combines with J gene TRBJ1-6, with D maybe TRBD1 (6 bases). This CDR3 has 14 residues. V was cut by 4 bases and J by 11 bases, with 15 bases left in between. Germline assignment: CDR1 KGHSH and CDR2 LQKENI. This CDR3 is CASSQGTSEAPLHF. The CDR3 DNA sequence: TGTGCCAGCTCACAAGGGACATCCGAGGCACCCCTCCACTTT.

The rearrangement uses TRBV7-6 and TRBJ1-4; D unresolved. This CDR3 comprises 15 residues. V lost 6 bases and J lost 4, with 15 bases in between. Per germline, CDR1 SGHVS and CDR2 FNYEAQ. The CDR3 protein is CASSSLYGSNEKLFF. CDR3 nucleotide sequence: TGTGCCAGCAGTTCCCTGTATGGCAGTAATGAAAAACTGTTTTTT.

This chain connects TRBV11-2 to TRBJ1-2; tentatively, D is TRBD1 (5 bases). CDR1 is SGHAT, CDR2 FQNNGV, per germline. Between the trimmed V and J ends, which lost 4 bases and 5 bases, there was a span of 17 bases. The CDR3 totals 15 residues. The CDR3: CASSSPEKGFYGYTF. As DNA, the CDR3 is TGTGCCAGCAGCTCCCCAGAGAAGGGGTTTTATGGCTACACCTTC.